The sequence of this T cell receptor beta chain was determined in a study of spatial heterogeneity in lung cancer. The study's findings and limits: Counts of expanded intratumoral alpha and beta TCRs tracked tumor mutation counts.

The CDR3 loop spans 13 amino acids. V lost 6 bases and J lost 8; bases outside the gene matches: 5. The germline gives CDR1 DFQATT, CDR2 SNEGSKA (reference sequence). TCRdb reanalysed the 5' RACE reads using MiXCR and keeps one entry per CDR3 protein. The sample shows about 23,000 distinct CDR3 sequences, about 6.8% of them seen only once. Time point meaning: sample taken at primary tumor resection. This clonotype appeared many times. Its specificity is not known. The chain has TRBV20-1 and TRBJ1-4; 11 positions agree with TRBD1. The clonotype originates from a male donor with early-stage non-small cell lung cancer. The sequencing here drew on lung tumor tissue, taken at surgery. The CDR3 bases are TGCAGTGCCCCGGGACAGGGGGTGGAAAAACTGTTTTTT. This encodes CSAPGQGVEKLFF.